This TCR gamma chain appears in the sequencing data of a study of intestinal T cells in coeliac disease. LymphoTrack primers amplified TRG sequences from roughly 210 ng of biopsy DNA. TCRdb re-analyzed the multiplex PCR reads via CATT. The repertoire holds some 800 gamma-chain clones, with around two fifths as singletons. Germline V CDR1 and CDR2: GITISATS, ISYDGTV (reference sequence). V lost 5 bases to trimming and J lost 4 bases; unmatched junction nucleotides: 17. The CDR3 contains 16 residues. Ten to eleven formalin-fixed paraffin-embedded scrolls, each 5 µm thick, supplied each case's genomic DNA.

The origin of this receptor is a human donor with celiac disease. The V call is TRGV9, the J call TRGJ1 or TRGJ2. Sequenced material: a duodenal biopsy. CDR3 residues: CALWGTTNAGYYKKLF. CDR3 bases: TGTGCCTTGTGGGGAACAACAAACGCCGGATATTATAAGAAACTCTTT.